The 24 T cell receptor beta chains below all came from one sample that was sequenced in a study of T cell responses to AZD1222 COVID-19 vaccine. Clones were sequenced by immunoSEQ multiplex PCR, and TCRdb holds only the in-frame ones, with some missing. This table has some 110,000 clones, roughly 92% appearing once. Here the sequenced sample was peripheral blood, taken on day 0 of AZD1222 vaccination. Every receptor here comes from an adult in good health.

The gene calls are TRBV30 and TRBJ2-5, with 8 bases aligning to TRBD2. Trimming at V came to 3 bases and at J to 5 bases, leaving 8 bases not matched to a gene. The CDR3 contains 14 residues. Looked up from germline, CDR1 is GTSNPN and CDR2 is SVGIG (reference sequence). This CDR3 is CAWSGGGLEETQYF. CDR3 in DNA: TGTGCCTGGAGCGGCGGGGGGCTTGAGGAGACCCAGTACTTC.

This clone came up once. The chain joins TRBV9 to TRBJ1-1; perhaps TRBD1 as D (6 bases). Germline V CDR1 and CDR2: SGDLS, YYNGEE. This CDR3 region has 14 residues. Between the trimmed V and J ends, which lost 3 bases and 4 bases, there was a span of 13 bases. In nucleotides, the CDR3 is TGTGCCAGCAGCGCACACCAGGGGCTCACTGAAGCTTTCTTT. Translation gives CASSAHQGLTEAFF. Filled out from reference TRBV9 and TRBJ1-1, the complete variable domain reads DSGVTQTPKHLITATGQRVTLRCSPRSGDLSVYWYQQSLDQGLQFLIQYYNGEERAKGNILERFSAQQFPDLHSELNLSSLELGDSALYFCASSAHQGLTEAFFGQGTRLTVV.

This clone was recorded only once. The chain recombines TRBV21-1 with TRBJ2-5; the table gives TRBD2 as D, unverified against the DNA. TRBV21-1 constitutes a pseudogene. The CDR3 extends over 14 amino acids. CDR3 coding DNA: TGTGCCAGCGCTGGACTAGCGGAGCAAGAGACCCAGTACTTC. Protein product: CASAGLAEQETQYF.

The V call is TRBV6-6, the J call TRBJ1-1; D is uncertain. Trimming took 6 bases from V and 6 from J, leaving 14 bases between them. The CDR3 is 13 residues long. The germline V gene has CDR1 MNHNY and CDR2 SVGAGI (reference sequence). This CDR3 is CASRGISDAEAFF. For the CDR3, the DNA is TGTGCCAGCAGGGGCATCTCCGACGCTGAAGCTTTCTTT.

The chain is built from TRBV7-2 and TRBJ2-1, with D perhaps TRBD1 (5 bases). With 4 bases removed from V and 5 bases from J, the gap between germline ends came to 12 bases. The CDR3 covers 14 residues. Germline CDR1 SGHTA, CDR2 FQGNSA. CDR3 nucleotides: TGTGCCAGCAGCTCTCCAGGGTTCCACAATGAGCAGTTCTTC. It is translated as CASSSPGFHNEQFF. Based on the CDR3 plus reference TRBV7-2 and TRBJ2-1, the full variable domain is GAGVSQSPSNKVTEKGKDVELRCDPISGHTALYWYRQSLGQGLEFLIYFQGNSAPDKSGLPSDRFSAERTGGSVSTLTIQRTQQEDSAVYLCASSSPGFHNEQFFGPGTRLTVL.

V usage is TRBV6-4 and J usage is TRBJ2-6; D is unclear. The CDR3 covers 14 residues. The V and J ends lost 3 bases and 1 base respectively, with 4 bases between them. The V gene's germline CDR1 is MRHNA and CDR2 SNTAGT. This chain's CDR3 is CASSELSGANVLTF. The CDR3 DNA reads TGTGCCAGCAGTGAATTATCTGGGGCCAACGTCCTGACTTTC.

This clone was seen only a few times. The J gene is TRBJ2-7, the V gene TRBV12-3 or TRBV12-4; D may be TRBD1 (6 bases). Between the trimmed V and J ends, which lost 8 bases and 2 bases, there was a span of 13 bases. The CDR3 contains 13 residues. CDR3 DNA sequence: TGTGCCAGCTCGGACAGAAGTACCTACGAGCAGTACTTC. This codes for CASSDRSTYEQYF.

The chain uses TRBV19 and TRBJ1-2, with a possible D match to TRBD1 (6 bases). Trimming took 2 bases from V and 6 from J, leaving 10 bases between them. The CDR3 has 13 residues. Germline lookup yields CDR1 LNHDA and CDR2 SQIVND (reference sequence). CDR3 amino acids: CASSIRYRDGYTF. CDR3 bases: TGTGCCAGTAGTATACGTTACAGGGATGGCTACACCTTC. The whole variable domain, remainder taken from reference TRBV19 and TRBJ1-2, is DGGITQSPKYLFRKEGQNVTLSCEQNLNHDAMYWYRQDPGQGLRLIYYSQIVNDFQKGDIAEGYSVSREKKESFPLTVTSAQKNPTAFYLCASSIRYRDGYTFGSGTRLTVV.

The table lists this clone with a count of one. The CDR3 nucleotides read TGTGCCAGCAGTGGGGGACGGGTAGATAATTCACCCCTCCACTTT. Translation: CASSGGRVDNSPLHF. The rearrangement uses TRBV25-1 and TRBJ1-6, with D tentatively TRBD1 (5 bases). V shed 4 bases and J shed 5 bases, with 12 bases lying between them. The germline V gene has CDR1 MGHDK and CDR2 SYGVNS. CDR3 length: 15 residues.

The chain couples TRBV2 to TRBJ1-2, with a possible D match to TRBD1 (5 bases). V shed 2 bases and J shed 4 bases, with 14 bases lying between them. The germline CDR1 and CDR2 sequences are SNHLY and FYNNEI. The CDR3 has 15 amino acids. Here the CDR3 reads CASSEYLAGIYGYTF. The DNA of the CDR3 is TGTGCCAGCAGTGAATATCTGGCAGGGATCTATGGCTACACCTTC.

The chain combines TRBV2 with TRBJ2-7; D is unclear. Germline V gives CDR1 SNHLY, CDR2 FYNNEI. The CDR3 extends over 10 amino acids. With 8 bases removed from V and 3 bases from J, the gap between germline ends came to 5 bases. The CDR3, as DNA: TGTGCCAGCGGTAACTACGAGCAGTACGTC. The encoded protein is CASGNYEQYV.

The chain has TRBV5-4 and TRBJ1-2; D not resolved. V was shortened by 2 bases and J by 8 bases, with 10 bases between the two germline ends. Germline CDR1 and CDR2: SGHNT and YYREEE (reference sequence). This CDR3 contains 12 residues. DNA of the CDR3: TGTGCCAGCAGCTTAGGCCCGAAAGGCTACACCTTC. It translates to CASSLGPKGYTF. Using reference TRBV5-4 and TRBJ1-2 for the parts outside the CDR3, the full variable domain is ETGVTQSPTHLIKTRGQQVTLRCSSQSGHNTVSWYQQALGQGPQFIFQYYREEENGRGNFPPRFSGLQFPNYSSELNVNALELDDSALYLCASSLGPKGYTFGSGTRLTVV.

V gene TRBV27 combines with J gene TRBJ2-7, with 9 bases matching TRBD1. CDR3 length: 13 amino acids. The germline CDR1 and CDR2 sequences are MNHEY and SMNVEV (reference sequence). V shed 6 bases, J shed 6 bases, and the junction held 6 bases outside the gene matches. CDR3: CASRRTGVGEQYF. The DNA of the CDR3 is TGTGCCAGCAGGCGGACAGGGGTGGGCGAGCAGTACTTC.

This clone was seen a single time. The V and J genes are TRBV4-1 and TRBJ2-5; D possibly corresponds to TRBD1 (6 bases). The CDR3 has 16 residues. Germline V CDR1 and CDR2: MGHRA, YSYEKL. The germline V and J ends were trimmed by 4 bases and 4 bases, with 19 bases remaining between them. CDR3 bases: TGCGCCAGCAGCCCCAGGACAGAAAATGCTCGAGAGACCCAGTACTTC. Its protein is CASSPRTENARETQYF.

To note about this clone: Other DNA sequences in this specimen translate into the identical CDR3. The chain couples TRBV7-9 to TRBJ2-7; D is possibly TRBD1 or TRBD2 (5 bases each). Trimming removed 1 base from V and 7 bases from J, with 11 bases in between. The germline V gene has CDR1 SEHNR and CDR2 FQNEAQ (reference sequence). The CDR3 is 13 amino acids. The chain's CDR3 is CASSLVGAREQYV. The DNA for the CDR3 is TGTGCCAGCAGCTTAGTCGGGGCTAGGGAGCAGTACGTC.

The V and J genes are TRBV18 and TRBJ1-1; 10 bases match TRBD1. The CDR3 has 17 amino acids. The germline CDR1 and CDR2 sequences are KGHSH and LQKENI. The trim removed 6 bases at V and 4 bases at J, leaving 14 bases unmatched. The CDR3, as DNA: TGTGCCAGCTCGCGTCTCAGGGACAGGGGCAGAGGCACTGAAGCTTTCTTT. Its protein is CASSRLRDRGRGTEAFF.

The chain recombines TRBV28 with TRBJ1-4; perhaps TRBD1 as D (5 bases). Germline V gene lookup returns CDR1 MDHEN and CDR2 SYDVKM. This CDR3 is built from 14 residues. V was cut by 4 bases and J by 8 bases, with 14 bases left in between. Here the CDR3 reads CASSSPARGEKLFF. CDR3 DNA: TGTGCCAGCAGTTCCCCAGCACGGGGGGAAAAACTGTTTTTT.

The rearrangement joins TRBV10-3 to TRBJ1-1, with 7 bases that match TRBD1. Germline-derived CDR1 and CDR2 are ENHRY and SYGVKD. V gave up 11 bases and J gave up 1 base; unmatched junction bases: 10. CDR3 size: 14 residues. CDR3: CASTLGTANTEAFF. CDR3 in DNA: TGTGCCTCTACATTAGGGACAGCGAACACTGAAGCTTTCTTT.

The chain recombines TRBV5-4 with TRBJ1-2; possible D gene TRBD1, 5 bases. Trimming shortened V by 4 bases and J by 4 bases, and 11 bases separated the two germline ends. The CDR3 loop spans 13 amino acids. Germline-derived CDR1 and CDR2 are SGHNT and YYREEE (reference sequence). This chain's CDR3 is CASSGQVSYGYTF. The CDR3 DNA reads TGTGCCAGCAGCGGACAAGTTTCCTATGGCTACACCTTC.

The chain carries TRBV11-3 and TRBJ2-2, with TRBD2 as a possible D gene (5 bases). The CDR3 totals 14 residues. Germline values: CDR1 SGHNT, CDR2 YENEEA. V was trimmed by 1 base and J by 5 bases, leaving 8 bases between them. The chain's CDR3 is CASSLGAGTGELFF. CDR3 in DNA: TGTGCCAGCAGCTTAGGGGCGGGTACCGGGGAGCTGTTTTTT.

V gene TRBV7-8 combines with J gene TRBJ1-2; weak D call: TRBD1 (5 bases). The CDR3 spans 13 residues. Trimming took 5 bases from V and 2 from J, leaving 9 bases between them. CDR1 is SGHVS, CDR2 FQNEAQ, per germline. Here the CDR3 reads CASSPGLNYGYTF. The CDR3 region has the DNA TGTGCCAGCAGCCCGGGACTAAACTATGGCTACACCTTC.

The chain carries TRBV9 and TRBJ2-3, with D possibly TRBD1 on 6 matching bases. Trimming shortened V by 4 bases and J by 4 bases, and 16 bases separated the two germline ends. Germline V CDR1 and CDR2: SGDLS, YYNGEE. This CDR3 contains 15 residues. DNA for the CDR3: TGTGCCAGCAGCACAGGGTTTGCCGGGGCAGATACGCAGTATTTT. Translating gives CASSTGFAGADTQYF.

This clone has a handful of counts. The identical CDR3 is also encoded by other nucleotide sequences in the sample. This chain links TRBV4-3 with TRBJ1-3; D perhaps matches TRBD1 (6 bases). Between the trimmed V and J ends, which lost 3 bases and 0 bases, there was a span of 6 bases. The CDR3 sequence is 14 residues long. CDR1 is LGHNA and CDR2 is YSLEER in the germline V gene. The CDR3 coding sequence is TGCGCCAGCAGCCAGGGGGCCTCTGGAAACACCATATATTTT. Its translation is CASSQGASGNTIYF.

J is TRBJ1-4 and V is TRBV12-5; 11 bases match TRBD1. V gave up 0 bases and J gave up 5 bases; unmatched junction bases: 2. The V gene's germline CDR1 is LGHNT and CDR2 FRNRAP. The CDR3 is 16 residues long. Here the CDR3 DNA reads TGTGCTAGTGGTTTGGTAAGGGACAGGGGGAATGAAAAACTGTTTTTT. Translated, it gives CASGLVRDRGNEKLFF. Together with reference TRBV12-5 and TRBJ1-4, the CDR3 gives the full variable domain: DARVTQTPRHKVTEMGQEVTMRCQPILGHNTVFWYRQTMMQGLELLAYFRNRAPLDDSGMPKDRFSAEMPDATLATLKIQPSEPRDSAVYFCASGLVRDRGNEKLFFGSGTQLSVL.